This TCR beta chain was sequenced for a study of Ad26.COV2.S vaccination and SARS-CoV-2 variants. Study-wide background: Once or twice, 56 days apart, Ad26.COV2.S was delivered intramuscularly. The study's findings and limits: People who got the vaccine had more spike-specific TCR breadth than people who got placebo. Researchers reported similar non-spike TCR breadth in vaccine and placebo recipients.

To note about this clone: Its antigen is undetermined. The identical CDR3 is also encoded by other nucleotide sequences in the sample.

Treatment here: some 20 received Ad26.COV2.S at low or high dose, single or two shots; about 5 received placebo; per-sample allocation not given. It was on day 63 after the first vaccine or placebo injection that samples were taken. Some clones are missing from TCRdb's copy, which holds only in-frame ones; the method was immunoSEQ multiplex PCR. This table has hundreds of thousands of clones, approximately 90% appearing once. The CDR3 sequence is 14 residues long. Germline V gene data show CDR1 as LGHDT and CDR2 as YNNKEL (reference sequence). Trimming removed 3 bases at V and 1 base at J, with 7 bases between.

This chain links TRBV3-1 (or the pseudogene TRBV3-2) with TRBJ1-5; D may be TRBD1 (5 bases). Sample: peripheral blood, taken in a trial of Ad26.COV2.S vaccine versus placebo. The source of this sequence is a person between 18 and 60 years old who received the Ad26.COV2.S COVID-19 vaccine or a placebo. DNA of the CDR3: TGTGCCAGCAGCCAGTCAGGGAGCAATCAGCCCCAGCATTTT. It encodes CASSQSGSNQPQHF.